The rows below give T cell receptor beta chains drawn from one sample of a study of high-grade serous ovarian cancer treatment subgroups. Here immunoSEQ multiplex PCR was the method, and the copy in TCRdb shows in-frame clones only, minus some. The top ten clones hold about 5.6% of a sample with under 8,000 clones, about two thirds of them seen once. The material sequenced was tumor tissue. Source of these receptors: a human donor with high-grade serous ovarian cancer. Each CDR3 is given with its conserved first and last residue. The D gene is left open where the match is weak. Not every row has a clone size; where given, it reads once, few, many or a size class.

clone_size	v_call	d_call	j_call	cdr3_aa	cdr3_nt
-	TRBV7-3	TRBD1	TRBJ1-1	CASSLRARGLTEAFF	TGTGCCAGCAGCTTAAGGGCCAGGGGGCTCACTGAAGCTTTCTTT
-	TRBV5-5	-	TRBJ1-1	CASSLALNMNTEAFF	TGTGCCAGCAGCTTGGCCTTGAATATGAACACTGAAGCTTTCTTT
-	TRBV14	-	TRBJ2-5	CASSQGPGEGETQYF	TGTGCCAGCAGCCAAGGGCCAGGGGAGGGAGAGACCCAGTACTTC
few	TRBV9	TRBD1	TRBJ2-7	CASSGEGAGSLEQYF	TGTGCCAGCAGCGGAGAGGGGGCCGGGTCCCTCGAGCAGTACTTC
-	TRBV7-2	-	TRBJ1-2	CASSFSHLTGIQGYTF	TGTGCCAGCAGCTTTTCCCACCTTACAGGGATCCAGGGCTACACCTTC
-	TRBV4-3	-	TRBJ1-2	CASSQDIETPYTF	TGCGCCAGCAGCCAAGATATCGAGACGCCTTACACCTTC
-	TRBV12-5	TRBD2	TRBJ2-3	CASGFLLRSGGRRITDTQYF	TGTGCTAGTGGTTTCCTTTTGAGGAGCGGGGGTCGGAGAATCACAGATACGCAGTATTTT
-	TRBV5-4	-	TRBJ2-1	CASSPQVVINEQFF	TGTGCCAGCAGCCCCCAGGTGGTCATCAATGAGCAGTTCTTC
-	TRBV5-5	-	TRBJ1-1	CASSLERTYNTEAFF	TGTGCCAGCAGCTTGGAACGGACGTATAACACTGAAGCTTTCTTT
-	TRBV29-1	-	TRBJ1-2	CSVLWSNLHGHGYTF	TGCAGCGTTCTGTGGTCCAACCTTCATGGGCATGGCTACACCTTC
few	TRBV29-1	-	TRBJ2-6	CSVEKLRSGLSGANVLTF	TGCAGCGTTGAAAAACTCAGGTCGGGTCTCTCTGGGGCCAACGTCCTGACTTTC
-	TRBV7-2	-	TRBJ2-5	CASRWGSSQETQYF	TGTGCCAGCAGGTGGGGCTCCAGCCAAGAGACCCAGTACTTC
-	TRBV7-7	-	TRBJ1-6	CASSFREGDSPLHF	TGTGCTAGCAGCTTTCGGGAGGGTGATTCACCCCTCCACTTT
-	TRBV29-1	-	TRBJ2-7	CSVEDLTQGYEQYF	TGCAGCGTTGAAGATCTAACCCAGGGCTACGAGCAGTACTTC
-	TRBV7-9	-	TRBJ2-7	CASSSVAALNEQYF	TGTGCCAGCAGCTCAGTAGCGGCCCTCAACGAGCAGTACTTC
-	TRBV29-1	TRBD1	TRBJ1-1	CSGRDRGNTEAFF	TGCAGTGGCCGGGACAGGGGAAACACTGAAGCTTTCTTT
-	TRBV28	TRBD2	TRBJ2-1	CASSAVIGLAEGNEQFF	TGTGCCAGCAGTGCCGTTATTGGACTAGCGGAGGGCAATGAGCAGTTCTTC
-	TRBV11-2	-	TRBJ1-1	CASSLGQPNTEAFF	TGTGCCAGCAGCTTAGGACAGCCGAACACTGAAGCTTTCTTT
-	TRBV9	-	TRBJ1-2	CASSVGYSLYGYTF	TGTGCCAGCAGCGTAGGGTACAGCCTCTATGGCTACACCTTC
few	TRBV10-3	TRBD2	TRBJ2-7	CAISGFRGLAGAYEQYF	TGTGCCATCAGTGGATTCCGAGGGCTAGCGGGAGCCTACGAGCAGTACTTC
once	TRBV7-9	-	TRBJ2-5	CASSGIGGETQYF	TGTGCCAGCAGCGGAATAGGGGGGGAGACCCAGTACTTC
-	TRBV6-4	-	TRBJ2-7	CASSGSRSEYEQYF	TGTGCCAGCAGTGGGAGTAGGTCGGAATACGAGCAGTACTTC
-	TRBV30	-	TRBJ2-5	CAWSASRETQYF	TGTGCCTGGAGTGCCAGTCGAGAGACCCAGTACTTC
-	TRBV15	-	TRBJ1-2	CATSNVDNYGYTF	TGTGCCACCAGCAACGTTGACAACTATGGCTACACCTTC
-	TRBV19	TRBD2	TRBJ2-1	CASSTSGSLAHNEQFF	TGTGCCAGTAGTACTAGCGGGAGCCTGGCCCACAATGAGCAGTTCTTC
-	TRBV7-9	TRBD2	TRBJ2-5	CASSLEGTAIAGAYF	TGTGCCAGCAGCTTAGAAGGTACGGCTATAGCGGGAGCGTACTTC
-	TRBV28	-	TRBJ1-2	CASSLGRGGYGYTF	TGTGCCAGCAGTTTGGGAAGGGGGGGCTATGGCTACACCTTC
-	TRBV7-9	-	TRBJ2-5	CASSLAGTSSETQYF	TGTGCCAGCAGCTTAGCGGGGACTTCCTCGGAGACCCAGTACTTC
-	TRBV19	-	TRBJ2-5	CASSTGRFQETQYF	TGTGCCAGTAGCACAGGACGGTTCCAAGAGACCCAGTACTTC
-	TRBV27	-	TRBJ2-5	CATLPDGGWRQYF	TGTGCCACCCTCCCGGATGGTGGCTGGCGACAGTACTTC
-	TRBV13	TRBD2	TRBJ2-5	CASSSTSGRAEETQYF	TGTGCCAGCAGCTCGACTAGCGGGAGGGCTGAGGAGACCCAGTACTTC
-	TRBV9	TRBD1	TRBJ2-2	CASSRDPGQGAGTGELFF	TGTGCCAGCAGCAGGGACCCCGGGCAGGGGGCGGGCACCGGGGAGCTGTTTTTT
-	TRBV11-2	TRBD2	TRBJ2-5	CASSLKTSGRARETQYF	TGTGCCAGCAGCTTAAAGACTAGCGGGAGGGCCCGAGAGACCCAGTACTTC
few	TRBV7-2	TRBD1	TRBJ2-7	CASRMTGGNYEQYF	TGTGCCAGCAGGATGACAGGGGGCAATTACGAGCAGTACTTC
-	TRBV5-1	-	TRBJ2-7	CASSSMTDGEQYF	TGCGCCAGCAGCTCGATGACGGACGGGGAGCAGTACTTC
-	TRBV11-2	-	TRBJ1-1	CASSLATPGEGTEAFF	TGTGCCAGCAGCTTAGCTACCCCCGGGGAGGGCACTGAAGCTTTCTTT
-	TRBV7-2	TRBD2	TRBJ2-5	CASSFSSGSGETQYF	TGTGCCAGCAGCTTCTCTAGCGGTTCCGGGGAGACCCAGTACTTC
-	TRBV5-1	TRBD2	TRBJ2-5	CASSSAGGPGQETQYF	TGCGCCAGCTCGTCGGCGGGAGGGCCGGGGCAAGAGACCCAGTACTTC
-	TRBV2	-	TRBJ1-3	CASSEEGASGNTIYF	TGTGCCAGCAGTGAAGAAGGGGCGTCTGGAAACACCATATATTTT
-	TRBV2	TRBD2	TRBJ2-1	CAGASGFYNEQFF	TGTGCCGGAGCTAGCGGGTTCTACAATGAGCAGTTCTTC
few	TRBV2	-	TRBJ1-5	CASSEALGTRSF	TGTGCCAGCAGTGAAGCGCTTGGGACGCGCTCATTT
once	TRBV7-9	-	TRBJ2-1	CASRVLGSPYNGQFF	TGTGCCAGCAGGGTGCTAGGGAGTCCTTACAATGGGCAGTTCTTC
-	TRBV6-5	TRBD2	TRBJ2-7	CASRAGLAGSYEQYF	TGTGCCAGCAGAGCCGGACTAGCGGGGAGCTACGAGCAGTACTTC
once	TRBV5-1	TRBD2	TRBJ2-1	CASSLAALAGAGEQFF	TGCGCCAGCAGCTTGGCCGCACTAGCGGGAGCAGGAGAGCAGTTCTTC
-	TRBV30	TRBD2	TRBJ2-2	CAGTSENTGELFF	TGTGCCGGGACTAGCGAAAACACCGGGGAGCTGTTTTTT
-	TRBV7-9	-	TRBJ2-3	CASSSPQGWRDTQYF	TGTGCCAGCAGCTCCCCCCAGGGGTGGAGAGATACGCAGTATTTT
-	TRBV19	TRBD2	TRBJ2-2	CASSIDHGGRGTGELFF	TGTGCCAGTAGTATAGATCACGGCGGGAGGGGGACCGGGGAGCTGTTTTTT